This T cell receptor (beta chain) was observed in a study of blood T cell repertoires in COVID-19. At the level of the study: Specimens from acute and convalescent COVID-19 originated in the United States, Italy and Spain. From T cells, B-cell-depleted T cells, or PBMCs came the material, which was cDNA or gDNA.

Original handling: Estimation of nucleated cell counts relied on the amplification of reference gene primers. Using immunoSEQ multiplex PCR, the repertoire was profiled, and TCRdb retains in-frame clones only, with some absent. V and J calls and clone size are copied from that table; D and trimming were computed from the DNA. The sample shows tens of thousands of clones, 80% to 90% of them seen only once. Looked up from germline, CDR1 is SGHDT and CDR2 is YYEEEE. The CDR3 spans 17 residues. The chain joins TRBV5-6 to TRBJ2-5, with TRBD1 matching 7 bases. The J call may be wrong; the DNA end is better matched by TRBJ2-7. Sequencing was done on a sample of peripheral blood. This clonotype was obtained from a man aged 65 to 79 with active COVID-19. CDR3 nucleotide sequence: TGTGCCAGCAGCCCAAGAAAGACAGGGATGAGCTCCTACGAGCAGTACTTC. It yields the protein CASSPRKTGMSSYEQYF.